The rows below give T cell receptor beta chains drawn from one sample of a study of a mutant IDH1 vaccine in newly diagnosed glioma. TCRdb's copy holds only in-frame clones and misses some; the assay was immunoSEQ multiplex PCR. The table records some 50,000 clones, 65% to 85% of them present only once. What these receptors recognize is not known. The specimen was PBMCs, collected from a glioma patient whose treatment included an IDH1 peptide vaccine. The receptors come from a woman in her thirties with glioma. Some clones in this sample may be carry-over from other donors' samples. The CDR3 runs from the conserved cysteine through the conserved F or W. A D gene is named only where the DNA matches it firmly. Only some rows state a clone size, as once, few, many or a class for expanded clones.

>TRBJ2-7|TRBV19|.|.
TGTGCCAGTCGTAACCCGAACCGGAGCTGGGACGAGCAGTACTTC
CASRNPNRSWDEQYF
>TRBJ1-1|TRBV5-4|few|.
TGTGCCAGCAGCCTAGGGAGCACTGAAGCTTTCTTT
CASSLGSTEAFF
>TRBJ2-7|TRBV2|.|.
TGTGCCAGCAGTGTCTACGAGCAGTACTTC
CASSVYEQYF
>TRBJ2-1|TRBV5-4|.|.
TGTGCCAGCAGCTTGGGGAGCAGCAATGAGCAGTTCTTC
CASSLGSSNEQFF
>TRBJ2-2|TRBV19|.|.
TGTGCCAGTACCCGGACTACTTTTTTAACGAACACCGGGGAGCTGTTTTTT
CASTRTTFLTNTGELFF
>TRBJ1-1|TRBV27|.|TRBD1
TGTGCCAGCAGTGATGACAGGGGAAACACTGAAGCTTTCTTT
CASSDDRGNTEAFF
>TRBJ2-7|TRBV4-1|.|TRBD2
TGCGCCAGCAGCCAAAATCTAGCGGCCACCGCCTACGAGCAGTACTTC
CASSQNLAATAYEQYF
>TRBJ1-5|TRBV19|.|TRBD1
TGTGCCAGTAGTGGGACAGTGAATCAGCCCCAGCATTTT
CASSGTVNQPQHF
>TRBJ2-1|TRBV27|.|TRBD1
TGTGCCAGCAGTATCCGAGACAGGGCCGCTAGGTTCTTC
CASSIRDRAARFF
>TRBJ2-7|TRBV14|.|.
TGTGCCAGCAGCCCCGGTAGTAAGGGTAACTACGAGCAGTACTTC
CASSPGSKGNYEQYF
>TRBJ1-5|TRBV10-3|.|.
TGTGCCATCAGAGGGGATCGGGACGCCAATCAGCCCCAGCATTTT
CAIRGDRDANQPQHF
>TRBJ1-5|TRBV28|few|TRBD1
TGTGCCAGCAGTTTTCAGACAGGGAATCACAATCAGCCCCAGCATTTT
CASSFQTGNHNQPQHF
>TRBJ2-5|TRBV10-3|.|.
TGTGCCATCAGTGAGGGCGGGGTAGAGACCCAGTACTTC
CAISEGGVETQYF
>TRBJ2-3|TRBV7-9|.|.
TGTGCCAGCAGCTCTCAGGGGATTCGCACAGATACGCAGTATTTT
CASSSQGIRTDTQYF
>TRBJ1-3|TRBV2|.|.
TGTGCCAGCAGTGAAGGCGCCGGTGGCTCTGGAAACACCATATATTTT
CASSEGAGGSGNTIYF
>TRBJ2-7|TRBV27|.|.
TGTGCCAGCAGTTTGCAGCGGACCTACGAGCAGTACTTC
CASSLQRTYEQYF
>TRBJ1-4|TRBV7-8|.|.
TGTGCCAGCAGCTTAGTTGATACAACTAATGAAAAACTGTTTTTT
CASSLVDTTNEKLFF
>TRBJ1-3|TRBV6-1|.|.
TGTGCCAGCACTGAGGGACATCTCTCTGGAAACACCATATATTTT
CASTEGHLSGNTIYF
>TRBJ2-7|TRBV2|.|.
TGTGTCGCGGGGGACACAGCCTACGAGCAGTACTTC
CVAGDTAYEQYF
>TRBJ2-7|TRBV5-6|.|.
TGTGCCAGCAGCCTTGCGTCGAGCGGGTTGGGGGAGCAGTACTTC
CASSLASSGLGEQYF
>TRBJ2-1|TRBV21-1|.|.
TGTGCCAGCAGCAAAGCCTGGGACAGGGGCTACAATGAGCAGTTCTTC
CASSKAWDRGYNEQFF
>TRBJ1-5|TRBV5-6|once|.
TGTGCCAGCAGCGGGGGGCCGGGAGGCAATCAGCCCCAGCATTTT
CASSGGPGGNQPQHF
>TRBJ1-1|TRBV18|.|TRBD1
TGTGCCAGCTCACCACGTACGACAGGGTGGGAGGACACTGAAGCTTTCTTT
CASSPRTTGWEDTEAFF
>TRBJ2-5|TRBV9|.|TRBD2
TGTGCCAGCAGCGATAGCGGGAGGCCCCAAGAGACCCAGTACTTC
CASSDSGRPQETQYF
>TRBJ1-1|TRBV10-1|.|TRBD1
TGCGCCAGCAGCGCTGACAGGGTCAGTTGGAACACTGAAGCTTTCTTT
CASSADRVSWNTEAFF
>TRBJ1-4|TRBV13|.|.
TGTGCCAGCAGCTTAAGGTCGACAAATGAAAAACTGTTTTTT
CASSLRSTNEKLFF
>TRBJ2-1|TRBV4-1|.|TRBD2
TGCGCCAGCAGCCAGCTGACTAGCGGGAGGTTGAGTGAGCAGTTCTTC
CASSQLTSGRLSEQFF
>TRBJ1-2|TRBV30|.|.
TGTGCCTGGAGCTACAGGACGGATGGCTACACCTTC
CAWSYRTDGYTF
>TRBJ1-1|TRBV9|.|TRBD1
TGTGCCAGCAGCGTAGTCGGGCAGGGGGCGAACACTGAAGCTTTCTTT
CASSVVGQGANTEAFF
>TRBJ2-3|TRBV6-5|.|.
TGTGCCAGCAGTTTAAGACCGCACAATACGCAGTATTTT
CASSLRPHNTQYF
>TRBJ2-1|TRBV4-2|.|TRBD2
TGTGCCAGCAGCCAAGCAAGACCGTTAGCGGGGAGCTCCTACAATGAGCAGTTCTTC
CASSQARPLAGSSYNEQFF
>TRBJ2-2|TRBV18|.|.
TGTGCCAGCTCACCCCTCCAGAACACCGGGGAGCTGTTTTTT
CASSPLQNTGELFF
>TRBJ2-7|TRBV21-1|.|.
TGTGCCTTGGGGGCTAACTCCTACGAGCAGTACTTC
CALGANSYEQYF
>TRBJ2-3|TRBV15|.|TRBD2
TGTGCCACCAGCAGGGGACTAGCGGGCACAGATACGCAGTATTTT
CATSRGLAGTDTQYF
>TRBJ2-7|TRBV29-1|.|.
TGCAGCGTTGAAGGGGGGACAAACGAGCAGTACTTC
CSVEGGTNEQYF
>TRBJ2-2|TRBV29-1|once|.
TGCAGCGTTGTTGGCGTGAACACCGGGGAGCTGTTTTTT
CSVVGVNTGELFF
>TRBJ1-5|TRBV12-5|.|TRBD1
TGTGCTAGTGGTTTCGTCACCGGGACAGGTGGTCAGCCCCAGCATTTT
CASGFVTGTGGQPQHF
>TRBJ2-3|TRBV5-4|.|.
TGTGCCAGCAGCCAGGCTAGTACCACAGATACGCAGTATTTT
CASSQASTTDTQYF
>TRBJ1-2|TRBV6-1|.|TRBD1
TGTGCCAGCAAAGTCCCCCCCCAGGGGGTGGATGGCTACACCTTC
CASKVPPQGVDGYTF